Following are 26 T cell receptor beta chains from one sample sequenced in a study of cytomegalovirus exposure and HLA in healthy donors (dated by TCRdb to the late 2010s). Library method: the immunoSEQ multiplex PCR assay. A mixture of 60 forward primers for TCR Vbeta segments and 13 reverse primers for TCR Jbeta segments was used in the multiplex PCR. Drawn from immuneACCESS, this table holds only the in-frame rearrangements with V and J called that TCRdb kept. Clones are partly lost; checked studies trace under half to an unresolved V gene and leave the rest unexplained. The sample has some 130,000 clones on record, approximately 83% of them singletons. Of the sample, 3% to 3.5% is held by the ten largest clones. The source material was PBMCs. These receptors all come from a man aged 35-49 years in good health and CMV-seronegative.

V usage is TRBV6-4 and J usage is TRBJ2-1, with D maybe TRBD1 (6 bases). Trimming removed 0 bases at V and 6 bases at J, with 9 bases between. CDR1 is MRHNA, CDR2 SNTAGT, per germline. This CDR3 is 14 amino acids long. In nucleotides, the CDR3 is TGTGCCAGCAGTGACTCGAGGGGGAGCAATGAGCAGTTCTTC. This codes for CASSDSRGSNEQFF.

The CDR3 reads CASSGTGRVNEKLFF. The CDR3 bases are TGCGCCAGCAGCGGGACAGGGCGGGTTAATGAAAAACTGTTTTTT. The chain carries TRBV5-1 and TRBJ1-4; 9 bases fit TRBD1. Germline assignment: CDR1 SGHRS and CDR2 YFSETQ. The trim removed 4 bases at V and 4 bases at J, leaving 5 bases unmatched. The CDR3 sequence is 15 residues long.

This clone has a single count. J is TRBJ2-3 and V is TRBV7-6; D is unresolved. The germline V and J ends were trimmed by 5 bases and 7 bases, with 13 bases remaining between them. This CDR3 has 13 amino acids. CDR1 is SGHVS and CDR2 is FNYEAQ in the germline V gene. In DNA, the CDR3 is TGTGCCAGCAGCCCATCCAGACTTTATACGCAGTATTTT. Residues: CASSPSRLYTQYF.

This clone was picked up a small number of times. The chain is built from TRBV7-9 and TRBJ1-1; D not resolved. This CDR3 spans 17 amino acids. Trimming pared 1 base from V and 0 bases from J, leaving 15 bases between. CDR1 and CDR2 from the germline V gene are SEHNR and FQNEAQ (reference sequence). DNA of the CDR3: TGTGCCAGCAGCTTAGGCTCGGGTTACAATATGAACACTGAAGCTTTCTTT. This gives the protein CASSLGSGYNMNTEAFF.

The chain combines TRBV9 with TRBJ2-3, with a tentative D call TRBD1 (6 bases). V lost 3 bases to trimming and J lost 4 bases, with 18 bases between them. The germline V gene has CDR1 SGDLS and CDR2 YYNGEE. This CDR3 comprises 16 residues. CDR3 nucleotides: TGTGCCAGCAGCGAGGGTAACAGGGTAAACGCAGATACGCAGTATTTT. Its translation: CASSEGNRVNADTQYF.

This clone was seen more than once but under ten times. This chain connects TRBV5-1 to TRBJ2-1; 7 nucleotides agree with TRBD1. The length of the CDR3 is 15 residues. Germline V CDR1 and CDR2: SGHRS, YFSETQ. The J segment lost 9 bases and the V segment lost 4 bases, leaving 13 bases of the junction unmatched. This chain's CDR3 is CASSPQRGQMGEQFF. In nucleotides, the CDR3 is TGCGCCAGCAGCCCCCAGAGGGGGCAAATGGGTGAGCAGTTCTTC.

The V gene is TRBV13, the J gene TRBJ2-2; TRBD2 matches 9 bases. The J segment lost 9 bases and the V segment lost 1 base, leaving 6 bases of the junction unmatched. The CDR3 has 15 residues. Germline assignment: CDR1 PRHDT and CDR2 FYEKMQ (reference sequence). The CDR3 DNA sequence: TGTGCCAGCAGCTTAGCCGGGACTAGCCCTAGGGAGCTGTTTTTT. Translation: CASSLAGTSPRELFF.

Comments on this clone: At one end the junction does not follow the germline gene, possibly because of a read error. V and J are TRBV5-1 and TRBJ2-7; 9 bases line up with TRBD1. CDR1 and CDR2 from the germline V gene are SGHRS and YFSETQ. This CDR3 is built from 16 residues. CDR3 in DNA: TGCGCCAGCAGGTTGGCCGGTGGGACAGGGAGTTACGAGCAGTACTTC. Amino acids: CASRLAGGTGSYEQYF.

This clone has just a few counts. This rearrangement joins TRBV19 to TRBJ1-4; a weak D match, TRBD1 (6 bases). The CDR3 is made up of 14 amino acids. Germline V gene lookup returns CDR1 LNHDA and CDR2 SQIVND (reference sequence). V gave up 5 bases and J gave up 1 base, with 8 bases separating them. The DNA for the CDR3 is TGTGCCAGTAGTGACAGGTTAACTAATGAAAAACTGTTTTTT. This translates into CASSDRLTNEKLFF.

There are a few counts of this clone. This chain joins TRBV5-1 and TRBJ2-7; D is perhaps TRBD2 (5 bases). V was clipped by 4 bases and J by 4 bases, with 9 bases between them. Germline CDR1 reads SGHRS; CDR2 reads YFSETQ. The CDR3 spans 12 residues. CDR3 protein: CASSPRGYEQYF. In nucleotides, the CDR3 is TGCGCCAGCAGCCCCCGGGGATACGAGCAGTACTTC.

The rearrangement links TRBV4-1 to TRBJ1-1; a possible D gene is TRBD1 (6 bases). Trimming took 7 bases from V and 2 from J, leaving 17 bases between them. This CDR3 spans 15 amino acids. The V gene's germline CDR1 is MGHRA and CDR2 YSYEKL. As DNA, the CDR3 is TGCGCCAGCAAGGGGGGGGTTAGTGAAAACACTGAAGCTTTCTTT. It yields the protein CASKGGVSENTEAFF.

The chain couples TRBV2 to TRBJ2-5, with TRBD1 as a possible D gene (5 bases). The CDR3 runs to 13 residues. Trimming cost V 7 bases and J 5 bases, with 14 bases left between them. The V gene's germline CDR1 is SNHLY and CDR2 FYNNEI. As DNA, the CDR3 is TGTGCCAGCACATCCACAGGCCGGGAGACCCAGTACTTC. Protein: CASTSTGRETQYF. The full variable domain, its missing parts supplied by reference TRBV2 and TRBJ2-5, is EPEVTQTPSHQVTQMGQEVILRCVPISNHLYFYWYRQILGQKVEFLVSFYNNEISEKSEIFDDQFSVERPDGSNFTLKIRSTKLEDSAMYFCASTSTGRETQYFGPGTRLLVL.

The rearrangement joins TRBV4-3 to TRBJ2-2, with a possible D match to TRBD2 (7 bases). Looked up from germline, CDR1 is LGHNA and CDR2 is YSLEER. The CDR3 contains 16 residues. Trimming left V 0 bases short and J 6 bases short, with 14 bases between. In DNA form, the CDR3 reads TGCGCCAGCAGCCAAGATTGGGGGGGCCGGGCCGGGGAGCTGTTTTTT. Translating gives CASSQDWGGRAGELFF.

The V call is TRBV5-1, the J call TRBJ2-5; D is unresolved. Germline assignment: CDR1 SGHRS and CDR2 YFSETQ. This CDR3 is built from 16 residues. With 4 bases removed from V and 1 base from J, the gap between germline ends came to 17 bases. Here the CDR3 reads CASSPDDFSLQETQYF. In nucleotides, the CDR3 is TGCGCCAGCAGCCCCGACGACTTTTCCCTCCAAGAGACCCAGTACTTC.

The V and J genes are TRBV19 and TRBJ2-1, with TRBD2 matching 15 bases. There are 16 residues in the CDR3. V was pared by 6 bases and J by 6 bases, with 6 bases of the junction left unmatched. Germline V CDR1 and CDR2: LNHDA, SQIVND (reference sequence). The CDR3 coding sequence is TGTGCCAGTAGGATGGGACTAGCGGGAGGCAGCAATGAGCAGTTCTTC. Protein sequence: CASRMGLAGGSNEQFF.

This clone came up once. CDR3 amino acids: CATAVGQGGQPQHF. CDR3 bases: TGTGCCACCGCTGTTGGACAGGGAGGTCAGCCCCAGCATTTT. The rearrangement uses TRBV15 and TRBJ1-5; 8 bases are a match to TRBD1. The V gene end was trimmed by 8 bases and the J gene end by 6 bases; junction bases not matched to a gene: 9. Per the germline V gene, CDR1 is LNHNV and CDR2 is YYDKDF (reference sequence). The CDR3 contains 14 residues.

The V and J genes are TRBV30 and TRBJ1-2; D may be TRBD1 (6 bases). With 5 bases removed from V and 1 base from J, the gap between germline ends came to 14 bases. Germline CDR1 and CDR2: GTSNPN and SVGIG (reference sequence). The CDR3 sequence is 14 residues long. The CDR3: CAWGKDRLNYGYTF. The CDR3 nucleotides are TGTGCCTGGGGAAAAGACAGGCTTAACTATGGCTACACCTTC. The entire variable domain, with the rest obtained from reference TRBV30 and TRBJ1-2, is as follows: SQTIHQWPATLVQPVGSPLSLECTVEGTSNPNLYWYRQAAGRGLQLLFYSVGIGQISSEVPQNLSASRPQDRQFILSSKKLLLSDSGFYLCAWGKDRLNYGYTFGSGTRLTVV.

V gene TRBV6-6 combines with J gene TRBJ1-2, with D possibly being TRBD1 (6 bases). The CDR3 runs 16 residues. Trimming stripped 6 bases from V and 7 bases from J, with 24 bases between. CDR1 and CDR2 from the germline V gene are MNHNY and SVGAGI (reference sequence). The CDR3 loop is CASRKDRRELRGGYTF. The CDR3 DNA sequence: TGTGCCAGCAGGAAAGACAGGCGCGAACTTCGTGGTGGCTACACCTTC.

The V gene is TRBV9, the J gene TRBJ2-2, with D possibly matching TRBD2 (5 bases). This CDR3 is built from 15 residues. Trimming left V 5 bases short and J 2 bases short, with 13 bases between. Germline lookup yields CDR1 SGDLS and CDR2 YYNGEE. CDR3 protein: CASSLATRNTGELFF. The CDR3 DNA reads TGTGCCAGCAGTCTAGCTACACGAAACACCGGGGAGCTGTTTTTT.

The V call is TRBV30, the J call TRBJ1-4; D is unresolved. CDR1 is GTSNPN and CDR2 is SVGIG in the germline V gene (reference sequence). The CDR3 sequence is 14 residues long. V dropped 2 bases and J dropped 4 bases, with 11 bases sitting between them. For the CDR3, the DNA is TGTGCCTGGAGTAAGGGAGGAAGTAATGAAAAACTGTTTTTT. Translated, it gives CAWSKGGSNEKLFF.

The V gene is TRBV19, the J gene TRBJ2-5, with 7 bases matching TRBD2. Per germline, CDR1 LNHDA and CDR2 SQIVND (reference sequence). The length of the CDR3 is 16 residues. V lost 5 bases to trimming and J lost 2 bases; unmatched junction nucleotides: 11. CDR3 DNA: TGTGCCAGTAGTGGTTGGGCTAGCGGAAAACAAGAGACCCAGTACTTC. Translated, it gives CASSGWASGKQETQYF.

The chain links TRBV2 to TRBJ2-1, with a weak D call TRBD2 (6 bases). V was trimmed by 7 bases and J by 0 bases, leaving 16 bases between them. In germline, CDR1 is SNHLY, CDR2 FYNNEI. The CDR3 spans 16 residues. CDR3: CASTTNSGPSYNEQFF. CDR3 DNA sequence: TGTGCCAGCACCACGAATAGCGGACCCTCCTACAATGAGCAGTTCTTC.

The genes are TRBV6-5 and TRBJ2-5; 10 nucleotides agree with TRBD1. The DNA end lines up better with TRBJ2-7; the J call may be wrong. The CDR3 totals 13 residues. Germline V gene sequence: CDR1 MNHEY, CDR2 SVGAGI. The CDR3 spells CASSYGDRGEQYF. Written as DNA, the CDR3 is TGTGCCAGCAGTTACGGGGACAGGGGCGAGCAGTACTTC.

V is TRBV4-1 and J is TRBJ2-1; 7 nucleotides align to TRBD2. With 2 bases clipped from V and 0 bases from J, the junction kept 4 bases outside the gene matches. Germline V CDR1 and CDR2: MGHRA, YSYEKL. There are 16 residues in the CDR3. The CDR3: CASSQYLAVSYNEQFF. In DNA, the CDR3 is TGCGCCAGCAGCCAATACCTAGCGGTCTCCTACAATGAGCAGTTCTTC.

The chain uses TRBV7-8 and TRBJ2-7; 11 nucleotides align to TRBD2. The trim removed 5 bases at V and 4 bases at J, leaving 4 bases unmatched. Germline V CDR1 and CDR2: SGHVS, FQNEAQ. CDR3 size: 14 residues. CDR3 in amino acids: CASSPGTSGYEQYF. As DNA, the CDR3 is TGTGCCAGCAGCCCCGGGACTAGCGGATACGAGCAGTACTTC.

In DNA form, the CDR3 reads TGTGCCAGCAGACCCGGACAGGGGGCTAACACCGGGGAGCTGTTTTTT. Amino acids: CASRPGQGANTGELFF. This sequence joins TRBV13 and TRBJ2-2; 11 nucleotides align to TRBD1. Germline V gives CDR1 PRHDT, CDR2 FYEKMQ (reference sequence). V lost 6 bases to trimming and J lost 2 bases; unmatched junction nucleotides: 5. The CDR3 covers 16 residues.